This TCR beta chain came from a study of cytomegalovirus exposure and HLA in healthy donors. Broader study findings: Many donors carried some public TCRs, although rarity characterized most TCR sequences. It was 164 TCR beta chains that were listed as cytomegalovirus-associated.

Researchers ran the PCR with 60 Vbeta and 13 Jbeta primers. This table comes from immunoSEQ multiplex PCR, and its TCRdb copy is limited to in-frame clones, with some not included. This table holds approximately 170,000 clones, approximately 78% found once. Among the donors, all were healthy bone marrow donors. Though nominally healthy at sampling, donors likely had unrecorded immune exposures. A word on this clone: Its specificity is unknown.

The receptor was derived from a male donor in good health and CMV-seronegative. Sequenced input: PBMCs.

CDR3 bases: TGTGCCAGCAGTTTAAGCCCAATCATCAATGAGCAGTTCTTC. It translates to CASSLSPIINEQFF. The chain links TRBV27 to TRBJ2-1, with D unresolved. The germline V gene encodes CDR1 MNHEY and CDR2 SMNVEV (reference sequence). CDR3 size: 14 residues. The V end lost 2 bases, the J end lost 6 bases, and 11 bases lay between the germline ends.